What follows is one T cell receptor beta chain and its context. Its target is not known. Trimming took off 3 bases at V and 7 bases at J, with 6 bases between the two ends. The CDR3 is made up of 12 amino acids. Germline lookup yields CDR1 SGHAT and CDR2 FQNNGV. This sample was included in a study of OX40 agonist ivuxolimab in advanced cancers. Background on the study: The treatment was a fully human IgG2 OX40 agonist, ivuxolimab. Whole-study findings and limits: Clonal expansion from baseline to week 6 occurred in both CD4+ and CD8+ T cells. Among the least clonally expanded were partial responders at 0.1-3.0 mg/kg. Expanded clones belonging to CD8+ T cells outnumbered, on average, those of CD4+.

Only in-frame clones appear in the TCRdb table, and some are missing; sequencing was by immunoSEQ multiplex PCR. The top ten clones hold approximately 28% of a sample with around 30,000 clones, 65% to 90% of them seen once. The V gene is TRBV11-2, the J gene TRBJ1-4; D remains unclear. The specimen comprised CD4+ or CD8+ T cells sorted from blood, sampled in a trial of the OX40 agonist ivuxolimab. This sequence originates from an adult with an advanced solid tumor such as melanoma, head and neck, liver or kidney cancer. Here the CDR3 reads CASSFFSEKLFF. CDR3 nucleotide sequence: TGTGCCAGCAGCTTTTTTTCTGAAAAACTGTTTTTT.